These 16 T cell receptor beta chains were sequenced from one sample in a study of shared clonotypes between healthy human individuals. Cells designated naive CD8 were CD45RO-negative and were positively selected for CCR7, with terminally differentiated effector memory CD45RA+ cells excluded. Here immunoSEQ multiplex PCR was the method, and the copy in TCRdb shows in-frame clones only, minus some. Among over 2 million clones, approximately 95% were seen once, and the ten largest hold around 1.1%. The source material was naive CD8+ T cells sorted from blood. Receptors were obtained from a man younger than 35 in good health.

Remarks on this clone: The sample carries other DNA sequences with the same CDR3. The rearrangement joins TRBV10-1 to TRBJ2-7; D gene ambiguous. V gave up 3 bases and J gave up 1 base, with 7 bases separating them. The CDR3 covers 13 residues. Germline V gene sequence: CDR1 WNHNN, CDR2 SYGVQD (reference sequence). The CDR3 sequence: CASSEAGSYEQYF. The CDR3, as DNA: TGCGCCAGCAGTGAAGCCGGGTCCTACGAGCAGTACTTC.

The chain has TRBV29-1 and TRBJ2-3; 7 bases match TRBD1. The CDR3 extends over 13 amino acids. V shed 7 bases, J shed 1 base, and the junction held 5 bases outside the gene matches. The V gene's germline CDR1 is SQVTM and CDR2 ANQGSEA. The CDR3: CSATGQGTDTQYF. The CDR3 DNA reads TGCAGCGCAACCGGACAGGGCACAGATACGCAGTATTTT.

As concerns this clone: Different DNA sequences within this sample yield the same CDR3. In DNA, the CDR3 is TGTGCCAGCAGTTTTGGAGCAGAGCAGTACTTC. This translates into CASSFGAEQYF. The rearrangement joins TRBV27 to TRBJ2-7; D is unclear. Germline values: CDR1 MNHEY, CDR2 SMNVEV (reference sequence). The CDR3 consists of 11 residues. Trimming took 3 bases from V and 7 from J, leaving 7 bases between them.

The chain links TRBV7-8 to TRBJ2-7; D may be TRBD1 (5 bases). Trimming took off 2 bases at V and 1 base at J, with 12 bases between the two ends. The length of the CDR3 is 15 residues. Germline CDR1 and CDR2: SGHVS and FQNEAQ. CDR3 sequence: CASSLMRTSSYEQYF. The CDR3 DNA is TGTGCCAGCAGCTTAATGAGGACATCATCCTACGAGCAGTACTTC.

This chain connects TRBV5-1 to TRBJ2-2; TRBD2 matches at 7 bases. Unmatched junction bases numbered 15, after V lost 3 bases and J lost 4 bases. Germline CDR1 is SGHRS and CDR2 is YFSETQ. The CDR3 runs to 18 residues. The chain's CDR3 is CASSSLATSFPGTGELFF. The CDR3 DNA follows: TGCGCCAGCAGCTCCCTCGCGACTAGCTTCCCGGGCACCGGGGAGCTGTTTTTT.

The chain carries TRBV13 and TRBJ2-3; D perhaps matches TRBD2 (7 bases). The V end lost 2 bases, the J end lost 7 bases, and 13 bases lay between the germline ends. Germline loops: CDR1 PRHDT, CDR2 FYEKMQ (reference sequence). The CDR3 extends over 14 amino acids. Here the CDR3 reads CASSLRGGRNTQYF. CDR3 DNA sequence: TGTGCCAGCAGCTTAAGGGGGGGCAGAAATACGCAGTATTTT. The full variable domain, its missing parts supplied by reference TRBV13 and TRBJ2-3, is AAGVIQSPRHLIKEKRETATLKCYPIPRHDTVYWYQQGPGQDPQFLISFYEKMQSDKGSIPDRFSAQQFSDYHSELNMSSLELGDSALYFCASSLRGGRNTQYFGPGTRLTVL.

Worth noting for this clone: Compared with germline, one end of the junction differs, possibly owing to a read error. This chain joins TRBV6-1 and TRBJ2-7; TRBD2 matches 9 bases. CDR3 length equals 16 residues. Germline loops: CDR1 MNHNS, CDR2 SASEGT. The CDR3 here is CASREASGRSTYEQYF. The CDR3 DNA reads as TGTGCCAGCAGGGAAGCCAGCGGGAGGTCCACCTACGAGCAGTACTTC.

The chain links TRBV19 to TRBJ1-2; weak D call: TRBD1 (6 bases). The germline V and J ends were trimmed by 5 bases and 4 bases, with 11 bases remaining between them. CDR3 size: 13 residues. Germline V gene data show CDR1 as LNHDA and CDR2 as SQIVND (reference sequence). The CDR3 nucleotides are TGTGCCAGTAGTGGCGGGGGCCTCTATGGCTACACCTTC. Its protein is CASSGGGLYGYTF.

The V and J genes are TRBV5-1 and TRBJ2-1; 10 bases are a match to TRBD2. Germline CDR1 and CDR2: SGHRS and YFSETQ. There are 17 residues in the CDR3. V shed 0 bases, J shed 4 bases, and the junction held 7 bases outside the gene matches. The CDR3 sequence: CASSLVDSGRPYNEQFF. The CDR3 DNA follows: TGCGCCAGCAGCTTGGTTGATAGCGGGAGGCCGTACAATGAGCAGTTCTTC.

This chain uses TRBV9 with TRBJ1-2, with 8 bases fitting TRBD1. The CDR3 has 15 amino acids. Germline trimming cut 3 bases from V and 3 bases from J; bases unmatched to any gene: 7. Germline V lookup: CDR1 SGDLS, CDR2 YYNGEE. In DNA form, the CDR3 reads TGTGCCAGCAGCGGACAGGGGCGATCAGACTATGGCTACACCTTC. Translating it yields CASSGQGRSDYGYTF.

The chain uses TRBV6-6 and TRBJ2-1; 9 bases agree with TRBD2. From germline, CDR1 is MNHNY and CDR2 SVGAGI (reference sequence). The CDR3 runs 15 residues. V gave up 4 bases and J gave up 4 bases; unmatched junction bases: 5. In DNA, the CDR3 is TGTGCCAGCAGTTCCTCTAGCGGGGCGTACAATGAGCAGTTCTTC. Amino acids: CASSSSSGAYNEQFF.

In this sample, this clone turned up once. The J gene is TRBJ2-1, the V gene TRBV15; a possible D gene is TRBD1 (5 bases). V lost 7 bases to trimming and J lost 7 bases, with 17 bases between them. Germline loops: CDR1 LNHNV, CDR2 YYDKDF (reference sequence). The CDR3 spans 14 residues. The CDR3 is CATTDLRVSNEQFF. In DNA form, the CDR3 reads TGTGCCACCACCGATCTCAGGGTTTCGAATGAGCAGTTCTTC.

About this clone: The same CDR3 is also encoded by other DNA sequences in this sample. This chain connects TRBV9 to TRBJ2-3; D remains unclear. V was clipped by 0 bases and J by 6 bases, with 8 bases between them. This CDR3 is 13 amino acids long. Germline V gene data show CDR1 as SGDLS and CDR2 as YYNGEE. The CDR3 loop is CASSVVSADTQYF. The CDR3 region has the DNA TGTGCCAGCAGCGTAGTCAGTGCCGATACGCAGTATTTT.

This chain uses TRBV4-1 with TRBJ2-5, with TRBD2 identical over 14 bases. The CDR3 runs to 21 residues. V shed 1 base, J shed 4 bases, and the junction held 17 bases outside the gene matches. CDR1 MGHRA and CDR2 YSYEKL come from the germline V gene. CDR3 coding DNA: TGCGCCAGCAGCCAAGGGGAAACCGGGACTAGCGGGAGTGCTTTTTTAGAGACCCAGTACTTC. Translation: CASSQGETGTSGSAFLETQYF.

This chain uses TRBV9 with TRBJ2-2; D unresolved. V was cut by 6 bases and J by 5 bases, with 8 bases left in between. The CDR3 spans 12 residues. The V gene's germline CDR1 is SGDLS and CDR2 YYNGEE. The CDR3 nucleotides are TGTGCCAGCAATTCCTTGACCGGGGAGCTGTTTTTT. Encoded protein: CASNSLTGELFF.

V and J are TRBV28 and TRBJ2-5, with 14 bases lining up with TRBD2. The trim removed 7 bases at V and 0 bases at J, leaving 10 bases unmatched. Per germline, CDR1 MDHEN and CDR2 SYDVKM. The CDR3 covers 18 residues. The CDR3 nucleotides read TGTGCCAGCACCTCGGGACTAGCGGGGGTTACGTACCAAGAGACCCAGTACTTC. Residues: CASTSGLAGVTYQETQYF.